Included here is one T cell receptor (beta chain) sequence, with context. The antigen it binds to is not known. No base quality values were provided; no much bigger clone lies one nucleotide off. According to the germline V gene, CDR1 reads SGHRS and CDR2 reads YFSETQ. At the junction V is shortened by 5 bases and J by 2 bases, with 12 bases in between. The CDR3 goes from the cysteine to the phenylalanine over 14 residues. Kept here is only the CDR3 DNA, which spans 42 bases and is read in frame from base 1. This entry is derived from a study of cytomegalovirus exposure and HLA in healthy donors (dated by TCRdb to about 2017). Regarding the study in general: An earlier analysis of several hundred of the donors reported more than 250 Gb of sequence data and more than 90 million unique TCR beta sequences from roughly 180 million T cells. Approximately 300 gigabases of sequencing data and about 92 million unique TCR sequences made up an early release that covered about 640 HLA-typed donors. Of the 398 genotyped donors, around 81% fell in the genetic ancestry cluster associated with self-reported Caucasian donors. The study aimed to test whether cataloging public T cell receptors could reveal signatures of past pathogen exposure. The study profiled the T cell repertoires of 500 to 800 subjects by immunosequencing and related them to cytomegalovirus serostatus. Along with the approximately 620-subject first cohort, a separate validation cohort of around 120 different subjects was used. To predict cytomegalovirus infection status, the study brought together high-throughput TCR immunosequencing, statistical association of individual TCRs with disease status, and machine learning. To study patterns of TCR occurrence, a later analysis re-analyzed previously published TCR beta repertoires from several hundred donors and added high-resolution HLA genotyping. The later analysis used no new phenotypic data to find candidate immune exposures, relying instead on TCR beta sequences and their occurrence across donors. An earlier analysis of 587 of the donors used high-throughput TCR beta sequencing to judge whether each TCR beta V gene segment behaved as functional or pseudogenic. Donor age, sex, ethnicity and CMV serostatus were compiled together with the repertoire data. A later genetic analysis took genome-wide SNP genotypes for about 60% of the roughly 670 donors and used that subset as a discovery cohort. All discovery cohort repertoires had been generated on a single sequencing platform. HLA typing included class I and class II loci at four-digit resolution. Typing coverage varied by locus: 629-630 donors for A, B, C, DRB1 and DQB1; 522 for DQA1; approximately 570 for DPA1; approximately 450 for DPB1. Because of strong linkage in the cohort, roughly five DR-DQ haplotypes were treated as single units for association and clustering. Among some 410 genotyped donors of the cohort, an average of around 240,000 unique TCR beta nucleotide sequences were sequenced per donor, roughly 18% of them non-productive.

Points the paper makes about the study in general: The earlier analysis of fewer than 750 of the donors excluded 15 to 20 rarely observed V segments, including chromosome 9 orphons, because counts were too low. V-gene and J-gene trimming of TCR beta chains was associated with a missense DCLRE1C variant in a later genetic analysis, and the association was replicated in an independent cohort. In a later analysis, HLA-associated TCR beta chains were found to be more clonally expanded and to have lower generation probabilities than equally common non-associated chains. Several of the top co-occurrence clusters appeared to be linked to parvovirus B19, influenza, CMV and Epstein-Barr virus, according to a later analysis. At a false discovery rate of 0.05, a later analysis linked 16,000 or so TCR beta sequences to specific HLA alleles. A cluster of highly shared sequence variants was judged likely to represent a technical artifact of the sequencing pipeline. A later analysis found that TCR association rates varied across HLA loci, with DRB1 alleles showing the most associated TCRs and HLA-C alleles the fewest. In vitro tests confirmed that a few of the cytomegalovirus-associated TCR beta chains recognize cytomegalovirus antigens. The only immune exposure information available for the cohort was CMV serostatus. Across donors, most TCR sequences were observed very rarely, whereas some public TCRs were present in many individuals. The classifier was reported to diagnose cytomegalovirus status with high specificity and sensitivity in both the original and validation cohorts. Compared with the roughly 700-donor mean, donors in an Asian-associated ancestry cluster had fewer N-insertions in productive TCRs, according to a later genetic analysis. In an earlier analysis of fewer than 750 of the donors, most TCR beta V segments were observed in productive rearrangements about 90% or about 30% of the time, broadly matching IMGT annotations. It was suggested by the authors that the approach could potentially be generalized to other disease states and immunological phenotypes. Presence/absence analyses assumed roughly uniform sequencing depth across donors, an assumption that may not hold. Because HLA typing was missing for some donors at each locus, association tests included only the typed subset. The study listed 150 to 200 TCR beta chains as associated with cytomegalovirus. Linkage disequilibrium might explain the correlated functional status among segregating V segments, but an unknown experimental factor could not be ruled out. In this cohort, only TCR beta chains were sequenced, and detectable features were limited by the absence of alpha or paired-chain data. A further reported finding was that TCR beta sequences accurately predicted the HLA-A and HLA-B alleles for most subjects in the first cohort. A later analysis found that most CMV-associated TCR beta chains appeared HLA-restricted, with HLA associations seemingly driven largely by CMV exposure. Assigning TCR associations to individual alleles was difficult when HLA alleles, especially DR and DQ, strongly co-occurred. Some IMGT-functional V segments, including TRBV6-2 and TRBV6-3, could not be distinguished by the 87-base-pair reads and were therefore excluded.

In total, just over 650 healthy bone marrow donors made up the cohort. All cohort members were sampled while nominally healthy, although unrecorded immune exposures were likely present. The donor tested CMV seronegative, placing the donor among the 352 seronegative members of the cohort. A peripheral blood sample was provided by each donor, and peripheral blood mononuclear cells were used for TCR beta sequencing. The Qiagen DNeasy Blood Extraction Kit was used to extract genomic DNA from the blood cell samples. Library construction relied on the immunoSEQ multiplex PCR assay. A mixture of 60 forward primers for TCR Vbeta segments and 13 reverse primers for TCR Jbeta segments was used in the multiplex PCR. Amplification of the CDR3 region of rearranged TCR beta genes was performed with a multiplex PCR assay on genomic DNA. The amplified TCR beta libraries were sequenced on the Illumina HiSeq System as 87-base-pair reads. The authors' pipeline ran thus. A later analysis tallied around 87 million unique TCR beta chains across the roughly 610 repertoires, and around 9.9 million of those chains were shared by two or more donors. Raw reads were error-corrected and collapsed into unique sequences by a nearest-neighbor algorithm in which closely related sequences were merged to remove PCR and sequencing errors. V, D and J gene segments were assigned by aligning CDR3 sequences to IMGT reference sequences. Each retained sequence needed at least a six-nucleotide match to both a V gene segment and a J gene segment. A rearrangement was called productive if the CDR3 had no stop codons and remained in frame with V and J, and every other rearrangement was called non-productive. Following IMGT convention, CDR3 was defined as the stretch from the second conserved V-encoded cysteine to the conserved J-encoded phenylalanine. In an earlier analysis of roughly 580 of the donors, sequences lacking an unambiguous match to a single V gene segment were excluded. In an earlier analysis of 587 of the donors, V segments were called functional above 56.7% productive rearrangements and were called segregating when the between-donor standard deviation exceeded 5%. A statistical classification framework was developed to diagnose cytomegalovirus status using the catalog of TCR beta chain sequences. In a later analysis, TCR nucleotide sequences were compared against IMGT/GENE-DB human TR gene sequences so that V and J genes could be assigned. Using the TCRdist pipeline, a later analysis assigned CDR3 sequences along with most-parsimonious VDJ recombination scenarios. In a later analysis, each TCR beta chain was defined by its CDR3 amino acid sequence together with its V-gene family, and reads without a unique V-gene family were excluded. As a way to deal with suspected cross-contamination and a sequencing artifact, a later analysis dropped hundreds of nucleotide sequences that were highly shared and had low generation probability. For each public chain, a later analysis derived a clonal expansion index from normalized ranks of inferred template counts within each repertoire. A later analysis computed generation probabilities with a VDJ recombination model fitted to out-of-frame rearrangements, and checked the results against IGoR. In a later analysis, TCR-TCR, TCR-HLA and TCR-CMV co-occurrence was scored with hypergeometric tests, and a repertoire-size bias correction was applied to TCR pairs. To estimate false discovery rates, a later analysis permuted the HLA or CMV assignments 20 times. A later analysis grouped co-occurring TCRs with DBSCAN, adding TCRdist sequence similarity when clustering within HLA-allele-positive subsets. Repertoires with fewer than 30,000 or more than 120,000 public chains, plus five repertoires with anomalous nucleotide sharing, were excluded from co-occurrence clustering. TCRdb took this table from immuneACCESS and kept in-frame rearrangements with V and J called. Such tables lack part of the clones; where checked against another copy, unresolved V genes explain under half of the gap, and the rest is unexplained. V, J and clone size are taken as reported in that table, and D and trimming were inferred from the DNA itself. The sample table shows around 220,000 clones, and 60% to 80% are seen once. Clones ranked in the top ten supply about 1.9% of the sample.

The chain joins TRBV5-1 to TRBJ2-3, and the D gene may be TRBD1, 6 bases matching. The specimen sequenced was PBMCs. This sequence originates from a woman under 40 in good health and CMV-seronegative. The CDR3 is CASSSGQNTDTQYF. The DNA reads as follows: TGCGCCAGCAGTTCAGGACAGAACACAGATACGCAGTATTTT. Reference TRBV5-1 and TRBJ2-3 proteins supply the regions before and after the CDR3; the full variable domain is: KAGVTQTPRYLIKTRGQQVTLSCSPISGHRSVSWYQQTPGQGLQFLFEYFSETQRNKGNFPGRFSGRQFSNSRSEMNVSTLELGDSALYLCASSSGQNTDTQYFGPGTRLTVL.